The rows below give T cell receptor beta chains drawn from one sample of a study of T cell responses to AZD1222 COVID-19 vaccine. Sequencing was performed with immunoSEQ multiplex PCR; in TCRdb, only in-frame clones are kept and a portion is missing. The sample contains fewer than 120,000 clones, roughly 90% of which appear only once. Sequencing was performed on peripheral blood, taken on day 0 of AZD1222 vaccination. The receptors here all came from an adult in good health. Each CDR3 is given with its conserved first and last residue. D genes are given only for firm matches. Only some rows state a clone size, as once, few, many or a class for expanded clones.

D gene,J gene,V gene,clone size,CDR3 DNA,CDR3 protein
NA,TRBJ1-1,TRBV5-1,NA,TGCGCCAGCAGCTTAGCAGCCAGCACTGAAGCTTTCTTT,CASSLAASTEAFF
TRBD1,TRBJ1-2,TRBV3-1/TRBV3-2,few,TGTGCCAGCAGCCCCTTCGGGGGACAGGGGGACTATGGCTACACCTTC,CASSPFGGQGDYGYTF
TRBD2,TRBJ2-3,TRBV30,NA,TGTGCCTGGACGGGGACTAAGCGGGGGATCTTAGATACGCAGTATTTT,CAWTGTKRGILDTQYF
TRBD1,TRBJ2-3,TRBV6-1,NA,TGTGCCAGCAGTGCCCAGACAGGGCTCAGCACAGATACGCAGTATTTT,CASSAQTGLSTDTQYF
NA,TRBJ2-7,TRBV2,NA,TGTGCCAGCAGTGAACAGGGAGGAATCTACGTTGAGCAGTACTTC,CASSEQGGIYVEQYF
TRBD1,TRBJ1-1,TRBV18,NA,TGTGCCAGCTCATCCGGGACAGGAGCTAACACTGAAGCTTTCTTT,CASSSGTGANTEAFF
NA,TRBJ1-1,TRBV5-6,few,TGTGCCAGCAGTCCTATCCGCGGGCAGGGCAATGCTGAAGCTTTCTTT,CASSPIRGQGNAEAFF
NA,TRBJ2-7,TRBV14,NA,TGTGCCAGCAGCCAAATAAAAACAGGGTGCTCCTACGAGCAGTACTTC,CASSQIKTGCSYEQYF
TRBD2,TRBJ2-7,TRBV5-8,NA,TGTGCCAGCAGCCGTATACTAGCGGGAGCCTACGAGCAGTACTTC,CASSRILAGAYEQYF
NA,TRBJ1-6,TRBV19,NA,TGTGCCAGTAGTATAGGACCCACCAACTCACCCCTCCACTTT,CASSIGPTNSPLHF
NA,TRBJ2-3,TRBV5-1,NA,TGCGCCAGCAGCTTGGTTATAGCGGGCACAGATACGCAGTATTTT,CASSLVIAGTDTQYF
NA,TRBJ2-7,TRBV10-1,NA,TGCGCCAGCAGTGATTCCAGGGTTAACGAGCAGTACTTC,CASSDSRVNEQYF
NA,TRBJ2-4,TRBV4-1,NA,TGCGCCAGCAGCCAAGGTCAGGGTGTCAAAAACATTCAGTACTTC,CASSQGQGVKNIQYF
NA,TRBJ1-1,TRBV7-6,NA,TGTGCCAGCAGCTTAGAATTGGGACACCAGAACACTGAAGCTTTCTTT,CASSLELGHQNTEAFF
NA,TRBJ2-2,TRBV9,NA,TGTGCCAGCAGCGTAGCTCCGTATAGGAACACCGGGGAGCTGTTTTTT,CASSVAPYRNTGELFF
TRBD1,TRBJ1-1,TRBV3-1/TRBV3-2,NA,TGTGCCAGCAGCCTGGGACAGGTTGTATCTGAAGCTTTCTTT,CASSLGQVVSEAFF
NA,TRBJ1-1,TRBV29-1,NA,TGCAGCGTCGTAAGGAGCTTCACTGAAGCTTTCTTT,CSVVRSFTEAFF
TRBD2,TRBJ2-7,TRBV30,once,TGTGCCTGGATAGCAGCGGGAGCCTCCTACGAGCAGTACTTC,CAWIAAGASYEQYF
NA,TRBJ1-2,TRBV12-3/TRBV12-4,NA,TGTGCCAGCAGTCTTACAGGGAGCTATGGCTACACCTTC,CASSLTGSYGYTF
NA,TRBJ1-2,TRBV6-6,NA,TGTGCCAGCAGAGACCACGATCGGGAAGCTAACTATGGCTACACCTTC,CASRDHDREANYGYTF
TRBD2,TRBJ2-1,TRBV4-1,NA,TGCGCCAGCAGCCAAAGCGGGACTAGCGGGAAAAATGAGCAGTTCTTC,CASSQSGTSGKNEQFF
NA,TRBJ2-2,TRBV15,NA,TGTGCCACCAGCCCGGGGCGCGCGCGGCTCACCGGGGAGCTGTTTTTT,CATSPGRARLTGELFF
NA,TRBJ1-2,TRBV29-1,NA,TGCAGCGGAAAACAGACAAACTATGGCTACACCTTC,CSGKQTNYGYTF
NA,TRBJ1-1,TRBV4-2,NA,TGTGCCAGCAGCCAAGACAATGACCCTGAAGCTTTCTTT,CASSQDNDPEAFF
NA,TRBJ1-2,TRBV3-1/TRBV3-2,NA,TGTGCCAGCAGCCATTTATCGGGCTACACCTTC,CASSHLSGYTF
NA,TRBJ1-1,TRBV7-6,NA,TGTGCCAGCAGCTTAGCGCTGGGAACCGATGAAGCTTTCTTT,CASSLALGTDEAFF
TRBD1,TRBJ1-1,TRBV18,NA,TGTGCCAGCTCACCGTATACTTCCGGGACAGGGGGCACTGAAGCTTTCTTT,CASSPYTSGTGGTEAFF
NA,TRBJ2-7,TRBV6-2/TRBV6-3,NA,TGTGCCAGCAGTTACAGTACAAGGTCCTACGAGCAGTACTTC,CASSYSTRSYEQYF
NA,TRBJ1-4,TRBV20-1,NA,TGCAGTGCTAGAGACACCGGGACAATGTTTTTT,CSARDTGTMFF
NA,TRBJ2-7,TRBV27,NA,TGTGCCAGCAGTAAACAGGGTACGGCCTACGAGCAGTACTTC,CASSKQGTAYEQYF
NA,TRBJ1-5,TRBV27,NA,TGTGCCAGCAGTTTAGACAGGTCCTCGGGCCAGCCCCAGCATTTT,CASSLDRSSGQPQHF
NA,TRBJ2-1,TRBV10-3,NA,TGTGCCACCGAAATAGGGGGGAGCTCCTACAATGAGCAGTTCTTC,CATEIGGSSYNEQFF
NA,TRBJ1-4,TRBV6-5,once,TGTGCCAGCAGAGGACAGTTAAATAATGAAAAACTGTTTTTT,CASRGQLNNEKLFF
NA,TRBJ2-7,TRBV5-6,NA,TGTGCCAGCAGCCCCGCCGGGACAAGGGGAACCTACGAGCAGTACTTC,CASSPAGTRGTYEQYF
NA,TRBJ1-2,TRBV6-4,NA,TGTGCCAGCAGTGATGGGGGTTCCCTCAACTATGGCTACACCTTC,CASSDGGSLNYGYTF
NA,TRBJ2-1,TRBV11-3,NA,TGTGCCAGCAGCTTAGACTACTACAATGAGCAGTTCTTC,CASSLDYYNEQFF